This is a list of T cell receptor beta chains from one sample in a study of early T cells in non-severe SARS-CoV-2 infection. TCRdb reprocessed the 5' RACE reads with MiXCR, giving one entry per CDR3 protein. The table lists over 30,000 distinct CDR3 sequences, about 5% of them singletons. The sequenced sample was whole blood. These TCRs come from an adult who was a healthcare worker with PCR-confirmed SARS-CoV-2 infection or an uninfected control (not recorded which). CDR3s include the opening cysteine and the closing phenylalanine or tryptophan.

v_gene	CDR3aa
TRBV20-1	CSATWTGRDEQFF
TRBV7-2	CASSLQIATNEKLFF
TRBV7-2	CASSLRQGAFMGTEAFF
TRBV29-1	CSVDTLAGELFF
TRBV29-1	CSVGADNEKLFF
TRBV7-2	CASNPSGAPYEQYF
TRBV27	CASRRTDTQYF
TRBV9	CASSVGQHRGPPYNEQFF
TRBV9	CASSPRAQGKDGYTF
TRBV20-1	CSAHTGVHTDTQYF
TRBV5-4	CASRADRAQETQYF
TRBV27	CASSTRQGRTETEAFF
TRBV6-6	CASSATGEGPQHF
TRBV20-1	CSAPTGTGPTEQYF
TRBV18	CASSPQRDEKLFF
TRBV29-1	CSVEFGEETQYF